This TCR beta chain came from a study of early T cells in non-severe SARS-CoV-2 infection. Study at large: With bulk RNA from unsorted whole blood as input, sequencing yielded unpaired chains.

A remark on this clonotype: Its antigen is undetermined.

Unique molecular identifiers were added to individual cDNA molecules. A single record per CDR3 protein comes from TCRdb applying MiXCR to the 5' RACE reads. The profile shows 50,000 to 65,000 distinct CDR3 sequences, 20% of them singletons. Study-level findings and limits: VDJdb matching, biased toward anti-spike CD8 responses, missed private and CD4 specificities.

This TCR was sampled from an adult who was a healthcare worker with PCR-confirmed SARS-CoV-2 infection or an uninfected control (not recorded which). The input for sequencing was whole blood, taken at baseline.

The CDR3 reads CASSMGQGTYEQYF. DNA for the CDR3: TGTGCCAGCTCAATGGGACAGGGGACCTACGAGCAGTACTTC. The V gene is TRBV18, the J gene TRBJ2-7; 10 bases align to TRBD1. The CDR3 is 14 amino acids. V was clipped by 5 bases and J by 2 bases; unmatched bases: 3. The germline gives CDR1 KGHSH, CDR2 LQKENI.